These 32 T cell receptor beta chains were sequenced from one sample in a study of response to subunit inactivated influenza vaccine. One entry per CDR3 protein, called by TCRdb with MiXCR from the RT-PCR reads. The data contain roughly 500,000 distinct CDR3 sequences, around 25% of them singletons. The sample consisted of CD4+ T cells sorted from PBMCs, taken approximately 5 days after vaccination. Source of these receptors: a man aged 45-60 years who received an inactivated influenza vaccine.

This chain connects TRBV15 to TRBJ1-2; perhaps TRBD1 as D (5 bases). Germline loops: CDR1 LNHNV, CDR2 YYDKDF (reference sequence). The V and J ends lost 0 bases and 0 bases respectively, with 17 bases between them. There are 18 residues in the CDR3. This CDR3 is CATSRDRGQGRTNYGYTF. In nucleotides, the CDR3 is TGTGCCACCAGCAGAGATCGCGGCCAGGGTCGGACTAACTATGGCTACACCTTC.

CDR3 nucleotides: TGTGCCAGCGCCCCCCAGACAGGGGTAGACGAGACCCAGTACTTC. This gives the protein CASAPQTGVDETQYF. This chain connects TRBV6-1 to TRBJ2-5; TRBD1 aligns across 8 bases. Looked up from germline, CDR1 is MNHNS and CDR2 is SASEGT. The CDR3 is made up of 15 amino acids. Trimming at V came to 8 bases and at J to 5 bases, leaving 13 bases not matched to a gene.

The table lists this clonotype with a few counts. The chain links TRBV27 to TRBJ1-3, with no clear D. Deletions cut 5 bases from V and 4 bases from J, with 9 bases between. The CDR3 consists of 13 residues. Germline lookup yields CDR1 MNHEY and CDR2 SMNVEV (reference sequence). The CDR3 loop is CASSPTPGNTIYF. DNA for the CDR3: TGTGCCAGCAGTCCCACACCAGGAAACACCATATATTTT.

The chain couples TRBV9 to TRBJ1-1; weak D call: TRBD1 (6 bases). CDR1 is SGDLS and CDR2 is YYNGEE in the germline V gene. CDR3 length equals 15 residues. The V and J ends lost 3 bases and 1 base respectively, with 13 bases between them. The CDR3 reads CASSARQDQNTEAFF. CDR3 in DNA: TGTGCCAGCAGCGCCCGACAGGACCAGAACACTGAAGCTTTCTTT. Supplemented by reference TRBV9 and TRBJ1-1, the full variable domain reads DSGVTQTPKHLITATGQRVTLRCSPRSGDLSVYWYQQSLDQGLQFLIQYYNGEERAKGNILERFSAQQFPDLHSELNLSSLELGDSALYFCASSARQDQNTEAFFGQGTRLTVV.

The chain recombines TRBV29-1 with TRBJ1-1; no clear D. Trimming removed 3 bases at V and 2 bases at J, with 10 bases between. The CDR3 totals 13 residues. Germline V CDR1 and CDR2: SQVTM, ANQGSEA. This CDR3 reads CSVERQENTEAFF. CDR3 coding DNA: TGCAGCGTTGAGCGGCAGGAAAACACTGAAGCTTTCTTT.

The chain recombines TRBV7-9 with TRBJ2-3; D is perhaps TRBD2 (6 bases). Germline V gene sequence: CDR1 SEHNR, CDR2 FQNEAQ (reference sequence). The V gene lost 5 bases and the J gene lost 3 bases, with 18 bases spanning the gap. The CDR3 totals 16 residues. The CDR3 protein is CASSLGDLDFTDTQYF. In DNA, the CDR3 is TGTGCCAGCAGCCTAGGGGACTTGGACTTTACAGATACGCAGTATTTT.

This clonotype was seen more than once but under ten times. The chain joins TRBV11-2 to TRBJ2-1; 8 bases are a match to TRBD2. Germline loops: CDR1 SGHAT, CDR2 FQNNGV. With 1 base clipped from V and 6 bases from J, the junction kept 5 bases outside the gene matches. This CDR3 contains 15 residues. The CDR3 nucleotides are TGTGCCAGCAGCTTAGTACGGGGGGGCGGCAATGAGCAGTTCTTC. Its protein product is CASSLVRGGGNEQFF. Filled out from reference TRBV11-2 and TRBJ2-1, the complete variable domain reads EAGVAQSPRYKIIEKRQSVAFWCNPISGHATLYWYQQILGQGPKLLIQFQNNGVVDDSQLPKDRFSAERLKGVDSTLKIQPAKLEDSAVYLCASSLVRGGGNEQFFGPGTRLTVL.

This clonotype has just a few counts. Sequence at one end of the junction differs from germline and may be a read error. This chain joins TRBV28 and TRBJ2-7, with D hard to call. Germline values: CDR1 MDHEN, CDR2 SYDVKM. CDR3 length equals 15 residues. The CDR3 region is CASSYPGVASSEQYF. In nucleotides, the CDR3 is TGTGCCAGCAGCTATCCCGGAGTTGCCTCCTCCGAGCAGTACTTC. Variable domain in full (rest from reference TRBV28 and TRBJ2-7): DVKVTQSSRYLVKRTGEKVFLECVQDMDHENMFWYRQDPGLGLRLIYFSYDVKMKEKGDIPEGYSVSREKKERFSLILESASTNQTSMYLCASSYPGVASSEQYFGPGTRLTVT.

The chain employs TRBV10-3 and TRBJ2-7, with D possibly being TRBD1 or TRBD2 (6 bases each). V lost 11 bases and J 4 bases, leaving 15 bases between the germline ends. Germline loops: CDR1 ENHRY, CDR2 SYGVKD. The CDR3 length is 12 residues. CDR3 bases: TGTGCCGGAGGGGGGACGGAATACGAGCAGTACTTC. This gives the protein CAGGGTEYEQYF.

This clonotype was observed once. The chain recombines TRBV20-1 with TRBJ2-7; unclear D gene. This CDR3 spans 10 amino acids. Germline V gene sequence: CDR1 DFQATT, CDR2 SNEGSKA (reference sequence). V was pared by 4 bases and J by 3 bases, with 4 bases between. In nucleotides, the CDR3 is TGCAGTGCTATCCTCTACGAGCAGTACTTC. Protein product: CSAILYEQYF.

The chain carries TRBV5-1 and TRBJ2-7; D not certain. Germline lookup yields CDR1 SGHRS and CDR2 YFSETQ. V was shortened by 2 bases and J by 0 bases, with 9 bases between the two germline ends. The CDR3 consists of 14 residues. The CDR3 loop reads CASSLTQNSYEQYF. The CDR3 DNA follows: TGCGCCAGCAGCTTAACGCAGAACTCCTACGAGCAGTACTTC.

Many counts were recorded for this clonotype. V usage is TRBV24-1 and J usage is TRBJ2-3; D uncertain. CDR1 and CDR2 (germline): KGHDR, SFDVKD. V was trimmed by 4 bases and J by 5 bases, leaving 12 bases between them. The CDR3 sequence is 14 residues long. Here the CDR3 DNA reads TGTGCCACCAGTGAAGACCGGGTTCAAGATACGCAGTATTTT. It translates to CATSEDRVQDTQYF.

Only a few counts were recorded for this clonotype. J is TRBJ2-2 and V is TRBV5-5, with D uncertain. Between the trimmed V and J ends, which lost 2 bases and 7 bases, there was a span of 9 bases. This CDR3 is 13 amino acids long. Germline V gives CDR1 SGHKS, CDR2 YYEKEE (reference sequence). CDR3 amino acids: CASSFQIDGELFF. For the CDR3, the DNA is TGTGCCAGCAGCTTCCAGATCGACGGGGAGCTGTTTTTT.

This clonotype turned up a few times. The chain has TRBV7-9 and TRBJ2-1, with TRBD2 matching 9 bases. The CDR3 is 15 residues long. Germline V gives CDR1 SEHNR, CDR2 FQNEAQ (reference sequence). V shed 5 bases, J shed 3 bases, and the junction held 5 bases outside the gene matches. The CDR3, as DNA: TGTGCCAGCAGCATGCGGACTAGCGACTACAATGAGCAGTTCTTC. Translation: CASSMRTSDYNEQFF. The full variable domain, completed using reference TRBV7-9 and TRBJ2-1, is DTGVSQNPRHKITKRGQNVTFRCDPISEHNRLYWYRQTLGQGPEFLTYFQNEAQLEKSRLLSDRFSAERPKGSFSTLEIQRTEQGDSAMYLCASSMRTSDYNEQFFGPGTRLTVL.

CDR3 region: CASSLVGLAGGTDTQYF. Here the CDR3 DNA reads TGTGCCAGCAGCTTAGTGGGACTAGCGGGGGGCACAGATACGCAGTATTTT. The V gene is TRBV7-8, the J gene TRBJ2-3, with TRBD2 matching 14 bases. The CDR3 length is 17 residues. Germline V gives CDR1 SGHVS, CDR2 FQNEAQ. The junction had 1 base not matched to a gene; V was cut back by 1 base and J by 1 base. The full variable domain, completed using reference TRBV7-8 and TRBJ2-3, is GAGVSQSPRYKVAKRGQDVALRCDPISGHVSLFWYQQALGQGPEFLTYFQNEAQLDKSGLPSDRFFAERPEGSVSTLKIQRTQQEDSAVYLCASSLVGLAGGTDTQYFGPGTRLTVL.

The V gene is TRBV20-1, the J gene TRBJ1-1; tentative D call: TRBD1 (5 bases). The ends were cut back, 4 bases at V and 2 bases at J, with 14 bases in the middle. Per the germline V gene, CDR1 is DFQATT and CDR2 is SNEGSKA (reference sequence). This CDR3 is 14 amino acids long. The CDR3 is CSATRDLLNTEAFF. The CDR3 bases are TGCAGTGCTACCCGGGACCTGCTCAACACTGAAGCTTTCTTT.

A few counts support this clonotype. This sequence joins TRBV7-2 and TRBJ1-5, with a weak D call TRBD1 (5 bases). Germline CDR1 SGHTA, CDR2 FQGNSA. V was shortened by 1 base and J by 3 bases, with 10 bases between the two germline ends. This CDR3 has 15 residues. CDR3 in amino acids: CASSLGRQFNQPQHF. CDR3 nucleotides: TGTGCCAGCAGCTTAGGACGACAGTTCAATCAGCCCCAGCATTTT.

This clonotype was counted between two and nine times. The chain employs TRBV6-2 or TRBV6-3 and TRBJ1-2; D remains ambiguous. From germline, CDR1 is MNHEY and CDR2 SVGEGT. The CDR3 loop spans 15 amino acids. V was clipped by 6 bases and J by 3 bases, with 17 bases between them. DNA of the CDR3: TGTGCCAGCAGAAGGACGGAACTTTTGGACTATGGCTACACCTTC. It is translated as CASRRTELLDYGYTF.

This clonotype was detected ten times or more. This rearrangement joins TRBV29-1 to TRBJ1-1; D not resolved. The CDR3 is 16 residues long. CDR1 is SQVTM, CDR2 ANQGSEA, per germline. Trimming cost V 0 bases and J 0 bases, with 14 bases left between them. The CDR3 region is CSVEEIEGWLNTEAFF. In DNA form, the CDR3 reads TGCAGCGTTGAAGAAATAGAAGGATGGCTGAACACTGAAGCTTTCTTT. The full variable domain, with the rest looked up from reference TRBV29-1 and TRBJ1-1, is SAVISQKPSRDICQRGTSLTIQCQVDSQVTMMFWYRQQPGQSLTLIATANQGSEATYESGFVIDKFPISRPNLTFSTLTVSNMSPEDSSIYLCSVEEIEGWLNTEAFFGQGTRLTVV.

CDR3 sequence reads: CASSLFVGNEQFF. CDR3 nucleotide sequence: TGTGCCAGCAGCTTATTTGTGGGGAATGAGCAGTTCTTC. The V and J genes are TRBV7-9 and TRBJ2-1, with D unresolved. CDR1 is SEHNR, CDR2 FQNEAQ, per germline (reference sequence). V was trimmed by 2 bases and J by 7 bases, leaving 9 bases between them. CDR3 length: 13 residues.

This clonotype was seen more than once but under ten times. CDR3: CASSFGREKLFF. The CDR3 DNA sequence: TGTGCCAGCAGCTTCGGGAGGGAAAAACTGTTTTTT. This chain links TRBV7-2 with TRBJ1-4; no clear D gene. V dropped 3 bases and J dropped 8 bases, with 7 bases sitting between them. The CDR3 has 12 residues. The germline V gene encodes CDR1 SGHTA and CDR2 FQGNSA.

The CDR3 is CASIGAGDGYTF. DNA of the CDR3: TGTGCCAGCATTGGGGCAGGGGATGGCTACACCTTC. The chain uses TRBV12-3 or TRBV12-4 and TRBJ1-2; D is possibly TRBD1 (6 bases). V lost 7 bases to trimming and J lost 6 bases, with 12 bases between them. CDR3 length equals 12 residues.

The chain links TRBV20-1 to TRBJ2-7; TRBD1 agrees at 10 bases. With V trimmed by 2 bases and J by 1 base, 2 bases remained unmatched. The CDR3 is made up of 14 amino acids. Germline CDR1 and CDR2: DFQATT and SNEGSKA (reference sequence). The CDR3 nucleotides are TGCAGTGCTAGATCGGGACAGGGGTCCTACGAGCAGTACTTC. Translated, it gives CSARSGQGSYEQYF.

This chain uses TRBV12-3 or TRBV12-4 with TRBJ2-1; D is ambiguous. Trimming shortened V by 4 bases and J by 8 bases, and 9 bases separated the two germline ends. The CDR3 length is 12 residues. The CDR3 DNA follows: TGTGCCAGCAGTTCCAACACTCATGAGCAGTTCTTC. Translation gives CASSSNTHEQFF.

This clonotype was counted only a few times. V and J are TRBV6-1 and TRBJ2-1; D is perhaps TRBD2 (5 bases). CDR3 length equals 13 residues. The germline CDR1 and CDR2 sequences are MNHNS and SASEGT. The V and J ends lost 1 base and 6 bases respectively, with 7 bases between them. The CDR3 spells CASSEVRGNEQFF. The CDR3 DNA sequence: TGTGCCAGCAGTGAAGTTCGGGGCAATGAGCAGTTCTTC.

This clonotype came up a few times. V usage is TRBV25-1 and J usage is TRBJ2-5; D remains unclear. The V end was cut by 4 bases, the J end by 0 bases, with 9 bases between. The length of the CDR3 is 14 residues. The germline V gene encodes CDR1 MGHDK and CDR2 SYGVNS. CDR3 nucleotides: TGTGCCAGCAGTGTATTTGGAAACCAAGAGACCCAGTACTTC. Translating it yields CASSVFGNQETQYF.

This clonotype was seen a few times. The chain has TRBV7-8 and TRBJ2-3; D is unclear. Germline V gene sequence: CDR1 SGHVS, CDR2 FQNEAQ. The germline V and J ends were trimmed by 5 bases and 6 bases, with 9 bases remaining between them. The CDR3 spans 12 residues. CDR3 bases: TGTGCCAGCAGCCGCCTCCCGGATACGCAGTATTTT. Protein: CASSRLPDTQYF.

The chain uses TRBV20-1 and TRBJ2-7, with D maybe TRBD2 (6 bases). Trimming cost V 6 bases and J 5 bases, with 17 bases left between them. The CDR3 consists of 13 residues. Per germline, CDR1 DFQATT and CDR2 SNEGSKA (reference sequence). CDR3 bases: TGCAGTGCCAGACTATCGGGAGTTAACGAGCAGTACTTC. Protein sequence: CSARLSGVNEQYF.

This chain connects TRBV7-9 to TRBJ2-1, with 11 positions matching TRBD2. The V segment lost 4 bases and the J segment 15 bases; nucleotides outside the gene matches: 5. CDR3 length: 12 amino acids. Germline V gives CDR1 SEHNR, CDR2 FQNEAQ (reference sequence). Here the CDR3 reads CASSSTSGVMFF. In DNA, the CDR3 is TGTGCCAGCAGCTCGACTAGCGGGGTAATGTTCTTC.

The V call is TRBV12-3 or TRBV12-4, the J call TRBJ2-1, with TRBD2 identical over 7 bases. Losses at the gene ends were 5 bases for V and 4 bases for J; bases not matched to a gene: 5. CDR3 length: 14 amino acids. For the CDR3, the DNA is TGTGCCAGCAGTCAGAGCGGGGTATACAATGAGCAGTTCTTC. Protein sequence: CASSQSGVYNEQFF.

The chain employs TRBV19 and TRBJ2-2; 11 bases fit TRBD2. Germline V gene data show CDR1 as LNHDA and CDR2 as SQIVND (reference sequence). CDR3 length: 14 amino acids. The junction had 8 bases not matched to a gene; V was cut back by 10 bases and J by 7 bases. The CDR3, as DNA: TGTGCCACTGGGACTAGCGGAGTTTTCGGGGAGCTGTTTTTT. It yields the protein CATGTSGVFGELFF.

The chain recombines TRBV12-5 with TRBJ2-2; 7 nucleotides agree with TRBD1. The CDR3 loop spans 14 amino acids. Germline trimming cut 5 bases from V and 6 bases from J; bases unmatched to any gene: 6. CDR1 is LGHNT and CDR2 is FRNRAP in the germline V gene. The CDR3 DNA reads TGTGCTAGTGGTCCCCAAGACAGGGCCGGGGAGCTGTTTTTT. It translates to CASGPQDRAGELFF.